These T cell receptor beta chains were read from a single sample in a study of OX40 agonist ivuxolimab in advanced cancers. Some clones are missing from TCRdb's copy, which holds only in-frame ones; the method was immunoSEQ multiplex PCR. Here the sample spans roughly 64,000 clones, around 80% being singletons. Sequences were derived from CD4+ or CD8+ T cells sorted from blood, sampled in a trial of the OX40 agonist ivuxolimab. The receptors come from an adult with an advanced solid tumor such as melanoma, head and neck, liver or kidney cancer. CDR3s leave out the opening cysteine and the closing phenylalanine or tryptophan.

v_call	j_call	cdr3_aa
TRBV11-1	TRBJ2-1	ASRSTSGRQQYNEQF
TRBV19	TRBJ1-1	ASSMGHEGLGTEAF
TRBV6-5	TRBJ2-5	ASSSIGETQY
TRBV4-3	TRBJ2-1	ASSQGSSYNEQF
TRBV9	TRBJ2-3	ASTPGGWSPTDTQY
TRBV7-6	TRBJ2-1	ASSLQDSNEQF
TRBV9	TRBJ2-3	ASSVGLGSDTQY
TRBV29-1	TRBJ2-6	SVSGDSGANVLT
TRBV2	TRBJ1-1	ASRGDSNTEAF
TRBV7-2	TRBJ2-7	ASSLASGQPPISSYEQY
TRBV4-1	TRBJ2-5	ASSQVGKLQETQY
TRBV19	TRBJ1-6	ASSFGTAELNYNSPLH
TRBV9	TRBJ2-1	ASSPLTGLNEQF
TRBV11-3	TRBJ2-1	ASSTPGQGPFQF
TRBV6-1	TRBJ1-1	ASTLQGYTEAF
TRBV10-3	TRBJ1-2	AIRAGTAFYGYT
TRBV5-1	TRBJ1-1	ASGTYRTEAF
TRBV11-3	TRBJ1-4	ASSRGGWDEKLF
TRBV5-1	NA	ASRLGLALSYEQY
TRBV19	TRBJ1-2	ASSIAGAGANYGYT
TRBV11-2	TRBJ2-1	ASSLASYNEQF
TRBV5-1	TRBJ2-1	ASSVGGRNSYNEQF
TRBV10-2	TRBJ1-4	ASTKTGTGGEKLF
TRBV19	TRBJ1-3	ASSRGQGGSLGNTIY
TRBV7-2	TRBJ1-1	ASSLDDRGVTEAF
TRBV6-1	TRBJ2-1	ASSEAGGGSNEQF
TRBV5-1	TRBJ2-1	ASTRTGDNEQF
TRBV6-5	TRBJ2-7	ASSIATEQY
TRBV4-1	TRBJ2-5	ASSQSSGGATQY